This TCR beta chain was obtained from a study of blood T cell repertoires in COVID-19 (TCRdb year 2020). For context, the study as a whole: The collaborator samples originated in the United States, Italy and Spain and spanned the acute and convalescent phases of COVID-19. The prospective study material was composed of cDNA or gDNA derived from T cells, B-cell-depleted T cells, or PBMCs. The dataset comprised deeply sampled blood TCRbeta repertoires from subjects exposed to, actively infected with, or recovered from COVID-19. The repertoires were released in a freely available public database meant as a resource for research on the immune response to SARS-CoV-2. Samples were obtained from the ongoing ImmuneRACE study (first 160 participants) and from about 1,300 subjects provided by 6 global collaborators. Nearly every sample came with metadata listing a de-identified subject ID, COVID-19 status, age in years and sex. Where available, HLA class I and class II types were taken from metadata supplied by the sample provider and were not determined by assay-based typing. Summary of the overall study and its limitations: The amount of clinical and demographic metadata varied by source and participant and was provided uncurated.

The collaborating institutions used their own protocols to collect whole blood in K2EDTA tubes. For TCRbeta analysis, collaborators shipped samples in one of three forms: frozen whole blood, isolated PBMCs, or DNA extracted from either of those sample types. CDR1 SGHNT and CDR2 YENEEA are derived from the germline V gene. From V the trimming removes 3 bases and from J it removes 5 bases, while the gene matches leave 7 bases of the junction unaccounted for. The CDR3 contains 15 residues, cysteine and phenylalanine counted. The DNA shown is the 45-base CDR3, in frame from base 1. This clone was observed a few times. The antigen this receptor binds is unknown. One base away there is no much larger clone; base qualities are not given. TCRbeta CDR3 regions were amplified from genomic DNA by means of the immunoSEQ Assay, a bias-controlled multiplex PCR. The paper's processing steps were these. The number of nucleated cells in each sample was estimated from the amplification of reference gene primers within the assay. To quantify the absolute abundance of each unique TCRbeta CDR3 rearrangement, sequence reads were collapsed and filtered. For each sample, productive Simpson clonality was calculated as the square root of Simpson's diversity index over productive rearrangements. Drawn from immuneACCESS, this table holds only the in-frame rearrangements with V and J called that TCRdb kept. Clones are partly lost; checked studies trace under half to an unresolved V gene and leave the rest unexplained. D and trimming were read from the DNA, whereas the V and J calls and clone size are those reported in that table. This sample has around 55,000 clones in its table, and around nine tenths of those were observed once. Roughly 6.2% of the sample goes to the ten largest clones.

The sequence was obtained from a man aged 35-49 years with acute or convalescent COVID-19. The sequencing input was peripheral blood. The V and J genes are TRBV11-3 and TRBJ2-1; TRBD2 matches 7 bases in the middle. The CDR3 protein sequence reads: CASSLILGRDNEQFF. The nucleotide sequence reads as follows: TGTGCCAGCAGCTTGATTTTGGGGAGGGACAATGAGCAGTTCTTC.